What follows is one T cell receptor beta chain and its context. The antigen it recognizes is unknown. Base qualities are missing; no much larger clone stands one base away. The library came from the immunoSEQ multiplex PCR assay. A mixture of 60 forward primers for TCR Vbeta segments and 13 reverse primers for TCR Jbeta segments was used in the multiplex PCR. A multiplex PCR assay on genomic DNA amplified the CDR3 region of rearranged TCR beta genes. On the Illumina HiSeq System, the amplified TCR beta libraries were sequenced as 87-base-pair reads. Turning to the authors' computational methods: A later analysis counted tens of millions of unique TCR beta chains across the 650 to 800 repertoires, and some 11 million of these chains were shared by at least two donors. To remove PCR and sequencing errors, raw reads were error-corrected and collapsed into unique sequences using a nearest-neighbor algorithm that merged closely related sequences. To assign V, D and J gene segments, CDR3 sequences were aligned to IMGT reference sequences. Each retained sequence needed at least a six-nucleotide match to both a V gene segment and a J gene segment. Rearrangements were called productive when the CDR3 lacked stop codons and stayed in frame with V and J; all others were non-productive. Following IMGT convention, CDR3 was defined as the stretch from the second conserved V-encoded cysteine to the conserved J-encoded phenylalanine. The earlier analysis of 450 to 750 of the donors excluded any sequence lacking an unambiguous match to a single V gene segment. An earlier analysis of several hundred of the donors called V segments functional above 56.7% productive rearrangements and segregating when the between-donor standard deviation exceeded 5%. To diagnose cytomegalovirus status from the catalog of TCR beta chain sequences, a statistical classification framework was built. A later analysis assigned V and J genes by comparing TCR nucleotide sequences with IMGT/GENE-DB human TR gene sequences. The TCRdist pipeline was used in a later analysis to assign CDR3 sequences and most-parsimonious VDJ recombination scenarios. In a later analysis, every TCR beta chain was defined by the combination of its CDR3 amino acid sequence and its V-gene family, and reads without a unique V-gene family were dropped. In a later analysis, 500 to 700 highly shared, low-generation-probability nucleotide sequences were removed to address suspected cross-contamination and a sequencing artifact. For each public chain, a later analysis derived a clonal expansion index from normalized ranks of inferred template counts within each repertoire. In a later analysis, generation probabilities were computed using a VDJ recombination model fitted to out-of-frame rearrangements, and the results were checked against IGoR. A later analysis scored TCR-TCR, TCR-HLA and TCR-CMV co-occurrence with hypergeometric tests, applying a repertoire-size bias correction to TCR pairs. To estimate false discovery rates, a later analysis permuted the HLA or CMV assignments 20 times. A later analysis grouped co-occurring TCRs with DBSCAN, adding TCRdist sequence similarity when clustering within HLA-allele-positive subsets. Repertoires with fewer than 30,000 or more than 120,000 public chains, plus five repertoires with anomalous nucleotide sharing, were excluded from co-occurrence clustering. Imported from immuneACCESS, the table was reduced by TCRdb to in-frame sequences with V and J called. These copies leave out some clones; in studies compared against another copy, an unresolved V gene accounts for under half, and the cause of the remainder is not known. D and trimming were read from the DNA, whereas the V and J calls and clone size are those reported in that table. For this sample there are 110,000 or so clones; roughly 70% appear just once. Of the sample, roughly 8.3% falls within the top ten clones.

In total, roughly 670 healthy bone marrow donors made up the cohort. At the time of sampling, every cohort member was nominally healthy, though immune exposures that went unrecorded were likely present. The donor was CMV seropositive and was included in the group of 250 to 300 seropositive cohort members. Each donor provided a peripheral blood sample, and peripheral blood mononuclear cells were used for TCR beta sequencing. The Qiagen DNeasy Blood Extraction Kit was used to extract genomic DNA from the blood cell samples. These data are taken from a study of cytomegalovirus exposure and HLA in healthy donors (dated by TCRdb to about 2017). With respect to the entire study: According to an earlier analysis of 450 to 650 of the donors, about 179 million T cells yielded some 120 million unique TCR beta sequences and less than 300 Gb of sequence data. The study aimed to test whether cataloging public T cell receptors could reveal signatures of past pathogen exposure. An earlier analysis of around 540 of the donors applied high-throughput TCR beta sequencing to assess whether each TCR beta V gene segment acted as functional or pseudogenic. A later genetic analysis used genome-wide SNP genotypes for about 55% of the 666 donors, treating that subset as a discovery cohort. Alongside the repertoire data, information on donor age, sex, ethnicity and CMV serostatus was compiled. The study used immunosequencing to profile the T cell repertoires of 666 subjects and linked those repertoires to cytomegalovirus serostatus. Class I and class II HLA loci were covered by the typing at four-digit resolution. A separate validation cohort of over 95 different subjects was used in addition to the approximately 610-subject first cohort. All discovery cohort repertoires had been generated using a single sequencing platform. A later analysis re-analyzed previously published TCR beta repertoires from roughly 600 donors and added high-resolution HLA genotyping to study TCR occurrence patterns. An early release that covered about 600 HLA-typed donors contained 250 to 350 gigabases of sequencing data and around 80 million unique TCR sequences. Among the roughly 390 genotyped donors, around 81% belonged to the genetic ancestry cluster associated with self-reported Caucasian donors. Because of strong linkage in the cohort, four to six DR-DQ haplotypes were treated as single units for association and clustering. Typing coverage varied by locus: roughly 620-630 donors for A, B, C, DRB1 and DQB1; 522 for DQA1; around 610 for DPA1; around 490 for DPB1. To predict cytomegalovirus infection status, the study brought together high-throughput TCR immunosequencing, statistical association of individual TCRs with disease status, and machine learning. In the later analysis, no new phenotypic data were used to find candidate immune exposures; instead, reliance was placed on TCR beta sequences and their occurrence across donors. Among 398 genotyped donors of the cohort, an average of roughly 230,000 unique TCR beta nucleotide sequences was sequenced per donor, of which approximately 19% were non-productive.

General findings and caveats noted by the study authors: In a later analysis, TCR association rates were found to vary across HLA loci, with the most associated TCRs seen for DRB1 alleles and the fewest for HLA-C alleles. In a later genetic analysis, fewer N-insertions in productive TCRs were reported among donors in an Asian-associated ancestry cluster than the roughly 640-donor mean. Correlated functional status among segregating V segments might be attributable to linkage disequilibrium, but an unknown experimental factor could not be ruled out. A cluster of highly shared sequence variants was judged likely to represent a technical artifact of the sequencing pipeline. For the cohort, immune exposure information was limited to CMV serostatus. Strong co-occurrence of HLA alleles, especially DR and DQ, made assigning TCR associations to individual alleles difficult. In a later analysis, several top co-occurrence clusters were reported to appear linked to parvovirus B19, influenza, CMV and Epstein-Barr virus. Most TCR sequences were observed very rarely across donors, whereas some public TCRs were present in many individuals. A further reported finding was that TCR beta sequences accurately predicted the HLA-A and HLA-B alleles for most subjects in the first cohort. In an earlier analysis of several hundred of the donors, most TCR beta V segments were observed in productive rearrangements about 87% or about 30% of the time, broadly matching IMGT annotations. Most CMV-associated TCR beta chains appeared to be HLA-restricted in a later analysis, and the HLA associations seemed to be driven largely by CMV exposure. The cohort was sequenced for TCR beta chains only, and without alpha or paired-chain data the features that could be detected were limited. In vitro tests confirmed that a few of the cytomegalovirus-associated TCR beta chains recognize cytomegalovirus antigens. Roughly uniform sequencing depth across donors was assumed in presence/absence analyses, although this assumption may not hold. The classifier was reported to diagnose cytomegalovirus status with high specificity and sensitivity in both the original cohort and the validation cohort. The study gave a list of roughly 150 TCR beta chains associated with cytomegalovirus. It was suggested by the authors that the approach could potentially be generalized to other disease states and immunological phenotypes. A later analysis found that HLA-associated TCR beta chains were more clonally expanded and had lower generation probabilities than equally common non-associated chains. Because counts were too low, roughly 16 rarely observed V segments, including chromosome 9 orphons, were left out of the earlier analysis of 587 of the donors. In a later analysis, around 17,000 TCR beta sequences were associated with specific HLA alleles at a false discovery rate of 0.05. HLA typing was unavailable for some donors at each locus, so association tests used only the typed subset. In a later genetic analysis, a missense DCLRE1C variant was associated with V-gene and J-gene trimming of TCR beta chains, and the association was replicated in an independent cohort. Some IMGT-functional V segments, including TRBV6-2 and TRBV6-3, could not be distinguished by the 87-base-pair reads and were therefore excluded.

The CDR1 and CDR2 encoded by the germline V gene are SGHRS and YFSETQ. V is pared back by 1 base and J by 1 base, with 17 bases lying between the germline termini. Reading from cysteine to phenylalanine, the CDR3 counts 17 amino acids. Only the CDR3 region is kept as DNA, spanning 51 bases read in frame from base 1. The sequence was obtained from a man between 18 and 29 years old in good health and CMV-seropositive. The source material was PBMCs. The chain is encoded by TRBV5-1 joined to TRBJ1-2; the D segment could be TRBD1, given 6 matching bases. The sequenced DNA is TGCGCCAGCAGCTTGTTGAGGGCGGGGGCCGGTAACTATGGCTACACCTTC. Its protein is CASSLLRAGAGNYGYTF.